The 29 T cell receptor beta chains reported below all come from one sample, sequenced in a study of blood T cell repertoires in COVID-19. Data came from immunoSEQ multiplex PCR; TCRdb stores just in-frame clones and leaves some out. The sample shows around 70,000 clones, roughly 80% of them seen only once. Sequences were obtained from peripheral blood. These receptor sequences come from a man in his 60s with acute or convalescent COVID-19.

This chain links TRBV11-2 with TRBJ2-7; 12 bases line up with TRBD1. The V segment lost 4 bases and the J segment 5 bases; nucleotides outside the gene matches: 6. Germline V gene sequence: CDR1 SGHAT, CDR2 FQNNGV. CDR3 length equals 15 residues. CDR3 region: CASSWGQGAANEQYV. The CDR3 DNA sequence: TGTGCCAGCAGCTGGGGACAGGGGGCGGCCAACGAGCAGTACGTC.

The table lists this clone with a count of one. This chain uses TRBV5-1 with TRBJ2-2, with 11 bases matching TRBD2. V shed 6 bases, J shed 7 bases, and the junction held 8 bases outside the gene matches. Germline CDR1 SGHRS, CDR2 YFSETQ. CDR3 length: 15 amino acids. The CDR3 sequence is CASTTSGTSGGELFF. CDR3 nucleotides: TGCGCCAGCACTACTTCCGGGACTAGCGGCGGGGAGCTGTTTTTT.

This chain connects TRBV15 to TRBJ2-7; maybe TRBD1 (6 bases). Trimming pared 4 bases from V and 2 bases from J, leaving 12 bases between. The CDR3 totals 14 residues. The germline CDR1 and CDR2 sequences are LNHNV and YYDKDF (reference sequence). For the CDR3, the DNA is TGTGCCACCAGCACTTTGACAGGAGCCTACGAGCAGTACTTC. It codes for CATSTLTGAYEQYF.

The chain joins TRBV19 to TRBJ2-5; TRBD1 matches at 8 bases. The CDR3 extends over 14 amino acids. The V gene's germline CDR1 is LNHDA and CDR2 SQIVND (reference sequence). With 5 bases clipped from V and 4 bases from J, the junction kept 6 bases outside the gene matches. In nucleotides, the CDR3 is TGTGCCAGTAGTGTGACAGGGGTAGTAGAGACCCAGTACTTC. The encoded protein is CASSVTGVVETQYF.

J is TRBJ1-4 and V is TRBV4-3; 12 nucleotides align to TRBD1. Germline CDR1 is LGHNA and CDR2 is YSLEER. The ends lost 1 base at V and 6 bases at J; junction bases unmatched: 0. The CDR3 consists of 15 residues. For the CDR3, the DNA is TGCGCCAGCAGCCAAGGGGACAGGGGGCATGAAAAACTGTTTTTT. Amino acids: CASSQGDRGHEKLFF.

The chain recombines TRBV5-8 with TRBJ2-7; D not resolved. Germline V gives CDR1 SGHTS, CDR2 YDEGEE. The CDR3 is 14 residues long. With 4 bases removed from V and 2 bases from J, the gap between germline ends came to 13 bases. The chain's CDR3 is CASSKFASAYEQYV. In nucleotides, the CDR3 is TGTGCCAGCAGCAAGTTCGCATCGGCCTACGAGCAGTACGTC.

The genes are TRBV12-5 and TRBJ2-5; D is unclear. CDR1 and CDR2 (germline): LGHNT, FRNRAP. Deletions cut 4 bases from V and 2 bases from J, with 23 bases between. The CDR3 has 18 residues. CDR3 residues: CASGSPLSGGDFQETQYF. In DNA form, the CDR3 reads TGTGCTAGTGGTTCCCCATTGAGTGGCGGTGACTTTCAAGAGACCCAGTACTTC.

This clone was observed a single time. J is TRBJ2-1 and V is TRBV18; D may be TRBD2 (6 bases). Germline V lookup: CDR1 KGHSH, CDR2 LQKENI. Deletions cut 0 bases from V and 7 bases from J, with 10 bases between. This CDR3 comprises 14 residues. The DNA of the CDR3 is TGTGCCAGCTCACCACCGTCAGGGAGGAATGAGCAGTTCTTC. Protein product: CASSPPSGRNEQFF.

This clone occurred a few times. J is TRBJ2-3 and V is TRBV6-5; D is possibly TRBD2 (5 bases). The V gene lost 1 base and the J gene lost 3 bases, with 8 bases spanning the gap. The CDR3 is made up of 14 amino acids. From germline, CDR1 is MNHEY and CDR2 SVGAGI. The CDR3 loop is CASSYFRGTDTQYF. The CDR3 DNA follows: TGTGCCAGCAGTTACTTCAGAGGGACAGATACGCAGTATTTT.

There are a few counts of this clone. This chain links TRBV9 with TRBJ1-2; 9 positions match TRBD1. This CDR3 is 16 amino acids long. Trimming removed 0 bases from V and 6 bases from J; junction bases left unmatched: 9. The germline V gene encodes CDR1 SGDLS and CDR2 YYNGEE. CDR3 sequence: CASSVGLRDRENGYTF. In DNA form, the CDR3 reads TGTGCCAGCAGCGTAGGACTTAGGGACAGGGAGAATGGCTACACCTTC. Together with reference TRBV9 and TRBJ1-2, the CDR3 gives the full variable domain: DSGVTQTPKHLITATGQRVTLRCSPRSGDLSVYWYQQSLDQGLQFLIQYYNGEERAKGNILERFSAQQFPDLHSELNLSSLELGDSALYFCASSVGLRDRENGYTFGSGTRLTVV.

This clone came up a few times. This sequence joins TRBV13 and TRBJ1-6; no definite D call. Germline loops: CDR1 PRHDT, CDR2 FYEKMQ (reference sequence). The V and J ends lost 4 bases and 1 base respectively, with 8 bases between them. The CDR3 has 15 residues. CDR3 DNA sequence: TGTGCCAGCAGCTCCGCGAGTTCCTATAATTCACCCCTCCACTTT. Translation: CASSSASSYNSPLHF.

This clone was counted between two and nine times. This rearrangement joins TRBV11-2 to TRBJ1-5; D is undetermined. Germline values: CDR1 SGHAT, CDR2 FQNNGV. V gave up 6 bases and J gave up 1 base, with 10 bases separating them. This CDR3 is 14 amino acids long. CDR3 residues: CASSEGSSNQPQHF. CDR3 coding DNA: TGTGCCAGCAGTGAGGGTTCGAGCAATCAGCCCCAGCATTTT.

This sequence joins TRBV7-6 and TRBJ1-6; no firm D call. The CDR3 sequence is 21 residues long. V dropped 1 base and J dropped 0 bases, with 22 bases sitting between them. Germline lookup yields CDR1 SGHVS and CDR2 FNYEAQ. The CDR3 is CASSLVPSGRRTSSYNSPLHF. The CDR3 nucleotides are TGTGCCAGCAGCTTAGTCCCTTCGGGCAGGCGCACTAGCTCCTATAATTCACCCCTCCACTTT.

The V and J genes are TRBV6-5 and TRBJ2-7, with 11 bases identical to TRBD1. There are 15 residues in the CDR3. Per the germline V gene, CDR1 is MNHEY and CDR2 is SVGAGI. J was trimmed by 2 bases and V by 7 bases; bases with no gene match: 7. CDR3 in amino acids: CASKESGQGAYEQYV. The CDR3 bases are TGTGCCAGCAAGGAGTCGGGACAGGGGGCCTACGAGCAGTACGTC.

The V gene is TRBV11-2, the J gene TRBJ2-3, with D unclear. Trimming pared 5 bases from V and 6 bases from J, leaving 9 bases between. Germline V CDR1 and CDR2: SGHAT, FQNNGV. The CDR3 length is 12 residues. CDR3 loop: CASSPYTDTQYF. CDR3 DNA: TGTGCCAGCAGCCCCTATACGGATACGCAGTATTTT.

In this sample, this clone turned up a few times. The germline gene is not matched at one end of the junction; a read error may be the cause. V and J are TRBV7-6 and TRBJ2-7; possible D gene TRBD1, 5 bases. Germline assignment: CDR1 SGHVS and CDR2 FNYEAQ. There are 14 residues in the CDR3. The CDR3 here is CASSLRGRSSEQYF. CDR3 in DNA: TGTGCCAGCAGCTTAAGGGGCAGATCCTCCGAGCAGTACTTC.

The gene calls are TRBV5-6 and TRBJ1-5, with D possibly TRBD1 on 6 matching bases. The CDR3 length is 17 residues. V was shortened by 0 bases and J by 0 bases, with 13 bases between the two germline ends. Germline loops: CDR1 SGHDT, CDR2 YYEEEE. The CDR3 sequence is CASSLAGGQPSNQPQHF. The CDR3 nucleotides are TGTGCCAGCAGCTTGGCTGGGGGCCAGCCTAGCAATCAGCCCCAGCATTTT. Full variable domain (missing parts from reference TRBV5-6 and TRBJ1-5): DAGVTQSPTHLIKTRGQQVTLRCSPKSGHDTVSWYQQALGQGPQFIFQYYEEEERQRGNFPDRFSGHQFPNYSSELNVNALLLGDSALYLCASSLAGGQPSNQPQHFGDGTRLSIL.

The CDR3 nucleotides read TGTGCCAGCAGTTACGAGACAGCTAGCACAGATACGCAGTATTTT. This sequence encodes CASSYETASTDTQYF. J is TRBJ2-3 and V is TRBV6-6, with TRBD1 as a possible D gene (5 bases). V was clipped by 2 bases and J by 0 bases, with 9 bases between them. The CDR3 length is 15 residues. In germline, CDR1 is MNHNY, CDR2 SVGAGI (reference sequence).

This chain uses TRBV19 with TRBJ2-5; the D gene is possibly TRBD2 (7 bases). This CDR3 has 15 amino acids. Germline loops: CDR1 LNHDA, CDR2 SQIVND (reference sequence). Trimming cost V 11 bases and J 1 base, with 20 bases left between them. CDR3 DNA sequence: TGTGCCTCGAGTAGGGGGGGAGATCCCCAAGAGACCCAGTACTTC. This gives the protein CASSRGGDPQETQYF. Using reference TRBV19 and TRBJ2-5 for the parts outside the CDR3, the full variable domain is DGGITQSPKYLFRKEGQNVTLSCEQNLNHDAMYWYRQDPGQGLRLIYYSQIVNDFQKGDIAEGYSVSREKKESFPLTVTSAQKNPTAFYLCASSRGGDPQETQYFGPGTRLLVL.

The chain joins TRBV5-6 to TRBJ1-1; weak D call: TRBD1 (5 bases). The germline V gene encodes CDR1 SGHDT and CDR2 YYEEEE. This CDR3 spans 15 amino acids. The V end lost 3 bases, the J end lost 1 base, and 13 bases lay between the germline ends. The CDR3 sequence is CASSSLADKNTEAFF. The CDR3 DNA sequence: TGTGCCAGCAGCTCATTGGCGGACAAGAACACTGAAGCTTTCTTT.

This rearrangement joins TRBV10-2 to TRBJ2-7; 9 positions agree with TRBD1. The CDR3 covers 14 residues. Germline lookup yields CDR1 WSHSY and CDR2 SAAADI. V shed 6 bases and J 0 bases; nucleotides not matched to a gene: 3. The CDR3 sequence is CASRTGGISYEQYF. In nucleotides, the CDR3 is TGCGCCAGCAGGACAGGGGGTATCTCCTACGAGCAGTACTTC.

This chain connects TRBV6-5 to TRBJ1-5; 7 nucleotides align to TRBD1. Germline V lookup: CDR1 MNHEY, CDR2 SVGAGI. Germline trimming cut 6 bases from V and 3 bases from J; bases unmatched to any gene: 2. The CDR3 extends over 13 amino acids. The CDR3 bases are TGTGCCAGCAGCGACAGGGTCAATCAGCCCCAGCATTTT. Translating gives CASSDRVNQPQHF.

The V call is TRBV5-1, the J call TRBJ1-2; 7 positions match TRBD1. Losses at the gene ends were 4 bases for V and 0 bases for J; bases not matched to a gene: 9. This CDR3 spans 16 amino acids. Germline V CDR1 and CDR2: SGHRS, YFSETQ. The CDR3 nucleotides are TGCGCCAGCAGCAGGTCCGGGACAGACCCTAACTATGGCTACACCTTC. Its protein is CASSRSGTDPNYGYTF.

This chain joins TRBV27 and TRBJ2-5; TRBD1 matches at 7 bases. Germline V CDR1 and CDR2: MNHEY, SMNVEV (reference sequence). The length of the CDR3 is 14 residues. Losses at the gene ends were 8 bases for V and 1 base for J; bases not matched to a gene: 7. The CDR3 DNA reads TGTGCCAGCTCGACTTGGGACAGCCAAGAGACCCAGTACTTC. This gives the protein CASSTWDSQETQYF.

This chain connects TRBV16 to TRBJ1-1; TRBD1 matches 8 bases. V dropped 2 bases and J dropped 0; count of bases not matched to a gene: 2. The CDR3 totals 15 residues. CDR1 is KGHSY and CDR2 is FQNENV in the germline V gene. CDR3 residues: CASSQEGQVNTEAFF. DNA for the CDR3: TGTGCCAGCAGCCAAGAGGGACAGGTGAACACTGAAGCTTTCTTT.

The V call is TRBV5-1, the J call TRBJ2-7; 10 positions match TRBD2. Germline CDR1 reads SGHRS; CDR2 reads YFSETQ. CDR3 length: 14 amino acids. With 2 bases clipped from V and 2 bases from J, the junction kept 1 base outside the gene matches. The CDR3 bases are TGCGCCAGCAGCTTTAGCGGGGGGCCCTACGAGCAGTACTTC. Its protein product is CASSFSGGPYEQYF.

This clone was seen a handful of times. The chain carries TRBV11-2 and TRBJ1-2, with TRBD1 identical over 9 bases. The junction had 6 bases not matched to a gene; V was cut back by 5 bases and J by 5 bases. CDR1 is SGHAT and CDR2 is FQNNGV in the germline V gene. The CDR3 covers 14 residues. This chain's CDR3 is CASSLTGGWYGYTF. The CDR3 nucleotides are TGTGCCAGCAGCCTAACAGGGGGCTGGTATGGCTACACCTTC.

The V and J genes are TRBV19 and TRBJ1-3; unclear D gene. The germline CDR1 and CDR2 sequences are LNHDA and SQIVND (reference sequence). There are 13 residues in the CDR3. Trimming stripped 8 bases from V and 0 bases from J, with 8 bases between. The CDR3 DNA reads TGTGCCAGTGGCACCATCTCTGGAAACACCATATATTTT. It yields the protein CASGTISGNTIYF.

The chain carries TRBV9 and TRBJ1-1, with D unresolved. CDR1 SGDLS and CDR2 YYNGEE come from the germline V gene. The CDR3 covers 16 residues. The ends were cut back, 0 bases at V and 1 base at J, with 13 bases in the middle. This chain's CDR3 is CASSVVGTAKNTEAFF. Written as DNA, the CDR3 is TGTGCCAGCAGCGTAGTCGGAACAGCCAAGAACACTGAAGCTTTCTTT. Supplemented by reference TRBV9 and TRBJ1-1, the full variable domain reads DSGVTQTPKHLITATGQRVTLRCSPRSGDLSVYWYQQSLDQGLQFLIQYYNGEERAKGNILERFSAQQFPDLHSELNLSSLELGDSALYFCASSVVGTAKNTEAFFGQGTRLTVV.